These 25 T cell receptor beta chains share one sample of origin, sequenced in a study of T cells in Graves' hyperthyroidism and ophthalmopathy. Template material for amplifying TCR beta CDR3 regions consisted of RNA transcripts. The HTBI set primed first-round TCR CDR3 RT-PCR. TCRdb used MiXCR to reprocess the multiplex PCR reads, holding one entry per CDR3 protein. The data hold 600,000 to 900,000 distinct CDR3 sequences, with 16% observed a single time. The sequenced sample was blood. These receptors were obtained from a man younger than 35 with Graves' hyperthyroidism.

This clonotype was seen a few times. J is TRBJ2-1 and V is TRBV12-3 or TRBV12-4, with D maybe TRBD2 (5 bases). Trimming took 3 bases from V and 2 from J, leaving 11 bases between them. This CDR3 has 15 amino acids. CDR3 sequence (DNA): TGTGCCAGCAGTTTCCGACCGGGGACCTACAATGAGCAGTTCTTC. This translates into CASSFRPGTYNEQFF.

This CDR3 is CASSDPGGTGDEKLFF. The CDR3 coding sequence is TGTGCCAGCAGTGATCCTGGGGGGACAGGGGATGAAAAACTGTTTTTT. The genes are TRBV2 and TRBJ1-4; 10 positions match TRBD1. From germline, CDR1 is SNHLY and CDR2 FYNNEI. The V gene end was trimmed by 3 bases and the J gene end by 6 bases; junction bases not matched to a gene: 7. The CDR3 runs 16 residues.

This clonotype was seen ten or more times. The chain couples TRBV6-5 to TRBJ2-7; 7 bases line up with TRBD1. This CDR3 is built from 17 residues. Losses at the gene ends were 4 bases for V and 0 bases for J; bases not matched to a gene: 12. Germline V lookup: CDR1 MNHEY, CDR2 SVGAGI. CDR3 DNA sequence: TGTGCCAGCAGTTCCTGGACAGGACGGGGTAGCTCCTACGAGCAGTACTTC. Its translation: CASSSWTGRGSSYEQYF.

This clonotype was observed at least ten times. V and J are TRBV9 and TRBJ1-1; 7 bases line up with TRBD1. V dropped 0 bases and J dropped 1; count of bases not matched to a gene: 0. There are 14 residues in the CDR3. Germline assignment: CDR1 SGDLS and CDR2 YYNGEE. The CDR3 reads CASSVEGANTEAFF. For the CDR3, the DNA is TGTGCCAGCAGCGTAGAGGGGGCGAACACTGAAGCTTTCTTT.

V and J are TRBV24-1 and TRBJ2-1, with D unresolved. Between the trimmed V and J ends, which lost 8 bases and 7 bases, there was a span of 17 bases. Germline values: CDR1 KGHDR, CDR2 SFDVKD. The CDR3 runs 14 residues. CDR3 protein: CATKTSGTENEQFF. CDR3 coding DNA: TGTGCCACCAAAACCAGTGGTACGGAGAATGAGCAGTTCTTC.

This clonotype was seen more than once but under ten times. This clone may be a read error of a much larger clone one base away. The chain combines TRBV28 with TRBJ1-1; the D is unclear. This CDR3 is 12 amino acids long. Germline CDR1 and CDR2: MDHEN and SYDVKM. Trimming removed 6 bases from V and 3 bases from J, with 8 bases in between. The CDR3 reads CASRDLDTEAFF. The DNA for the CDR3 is TGTGCCAGCAGAGACTTGGACACTGAAGCTTTCTTT.

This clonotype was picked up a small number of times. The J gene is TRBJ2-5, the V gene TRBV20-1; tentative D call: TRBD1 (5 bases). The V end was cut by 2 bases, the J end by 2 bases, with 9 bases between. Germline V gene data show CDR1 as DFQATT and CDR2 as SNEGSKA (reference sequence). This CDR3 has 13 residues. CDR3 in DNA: TGCAGTGCTAGACTTACAGGTCAAGAGACCCAGTACTTC. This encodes CSARLTGQETQYF.

The CDR3 DNA reads TGCGCCAGCAGCCAGTGGGCGACCAATCAGCCCCAGCATTTT. It yields the protein CASSQWATNQPQHF. The chain uses TRBV4-1 and TRBJ1-5; D remains unclear. Trimming stripped 3 bases from V and 3 bases from J, with 9 bases between. The CDR3 extends over 14 amino acids. Germline assignment: CDR1 MGHRA and CDR2 YSYEKL.

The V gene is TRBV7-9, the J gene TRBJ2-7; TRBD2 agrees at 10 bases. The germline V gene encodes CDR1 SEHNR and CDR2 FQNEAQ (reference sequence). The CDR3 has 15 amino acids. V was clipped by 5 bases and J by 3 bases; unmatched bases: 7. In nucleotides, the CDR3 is TGTGCCAGCAGCCGGGGACTAGCGAAAATCTACGAGCAGTACTTC. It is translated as CASSRGLAKIYEQYF.

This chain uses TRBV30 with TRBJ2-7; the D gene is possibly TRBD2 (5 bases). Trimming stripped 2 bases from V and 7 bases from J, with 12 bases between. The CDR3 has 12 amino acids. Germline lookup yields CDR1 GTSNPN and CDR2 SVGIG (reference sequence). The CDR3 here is CAWSRGPGEQYF. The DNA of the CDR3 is TGTGCCTGGAGTAGAGGGCCCGGTGAGCAGTACTTC.

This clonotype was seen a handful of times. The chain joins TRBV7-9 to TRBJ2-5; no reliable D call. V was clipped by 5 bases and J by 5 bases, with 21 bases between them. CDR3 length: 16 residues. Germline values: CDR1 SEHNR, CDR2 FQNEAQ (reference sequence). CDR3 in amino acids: CASSLTLAAAAETQYF. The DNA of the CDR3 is TGTGCCAGCAGCCTCACTCTGGCGGCGGCGGCTGAGACCCAGTACTTC. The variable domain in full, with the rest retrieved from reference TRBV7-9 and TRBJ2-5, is DTGVSQNPRHKITKRGQNVTFRCDPISEHNRLYWYRQTLGQGPEFLTYFQNEAQLEKSRLLSDRFSAERPKGSFSTLEIQRTEQGDSAMYLCASSLTLAAAAETQYFGPGTRLLVL.

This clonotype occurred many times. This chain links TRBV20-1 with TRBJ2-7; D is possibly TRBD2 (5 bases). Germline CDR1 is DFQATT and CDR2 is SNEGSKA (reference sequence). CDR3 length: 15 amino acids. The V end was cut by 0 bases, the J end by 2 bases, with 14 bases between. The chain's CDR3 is CSARDISDTAYEQYF. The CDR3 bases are TGCAGTGCTAGAGATATTAGCGACACAGCCTACGAGCAGTACTTC.

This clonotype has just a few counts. The CDR3 loop is CASSLSSEGANNEQFF. In DNA, the CDR3 is TGTGCCAGCAGTTTAAGTTCCGAGGGGGCGAACAATGAGCAGTTCTTC. The chain recombines TRBV12-3 or TRBV12-4 with TRBJ2-1; 7 bases agree with TRBD1. CDR3 length: 16 residues. The V and J ends lost 2 bases and 5 bases, in that order; junction bases with no gene match: 9.

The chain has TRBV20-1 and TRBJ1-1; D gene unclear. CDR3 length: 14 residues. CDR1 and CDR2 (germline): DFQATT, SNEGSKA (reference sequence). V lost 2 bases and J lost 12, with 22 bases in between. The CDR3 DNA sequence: TGCAGTGCTAGACCCTCGAATGGGCGCGAAATGACTTTCTTT. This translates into CSARPSNGREMTFF.

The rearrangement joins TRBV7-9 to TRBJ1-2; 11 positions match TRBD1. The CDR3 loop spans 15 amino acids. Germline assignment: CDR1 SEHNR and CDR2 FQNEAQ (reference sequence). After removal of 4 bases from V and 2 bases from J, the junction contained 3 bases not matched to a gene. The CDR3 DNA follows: TGTGCCAGCAGCTCTTGGGACAGGGGGAACTATGGCTACACCTTC. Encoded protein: CASSSWDRGNYGYTF.

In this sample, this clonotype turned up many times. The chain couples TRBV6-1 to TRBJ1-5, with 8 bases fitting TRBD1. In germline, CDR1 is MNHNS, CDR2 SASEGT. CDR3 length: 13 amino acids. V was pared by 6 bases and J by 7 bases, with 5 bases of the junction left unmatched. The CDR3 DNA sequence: TGTGCCAGCAGGTCGGACAGGGACCAGCCCCAGCATTTT. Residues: CASRSDRDQPQHF.

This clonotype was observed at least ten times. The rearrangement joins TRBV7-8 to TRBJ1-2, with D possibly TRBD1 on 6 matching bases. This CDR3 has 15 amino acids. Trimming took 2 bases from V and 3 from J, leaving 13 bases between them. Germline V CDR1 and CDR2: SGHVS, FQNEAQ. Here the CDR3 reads CASSLLDRLDYGYTF. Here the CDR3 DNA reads TGTGCCAGCAGCTTACTGGACAGATTGGACTATGGCTACACCTTC.

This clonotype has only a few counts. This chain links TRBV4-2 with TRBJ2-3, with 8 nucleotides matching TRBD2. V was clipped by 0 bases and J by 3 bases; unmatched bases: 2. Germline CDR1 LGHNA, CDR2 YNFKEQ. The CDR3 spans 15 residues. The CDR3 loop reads CASSQESGRTDTQYF. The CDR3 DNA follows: TGTGCCAGCAGCCAAGAGAGCGGGAGAACAGATACGCAGTATTTT.

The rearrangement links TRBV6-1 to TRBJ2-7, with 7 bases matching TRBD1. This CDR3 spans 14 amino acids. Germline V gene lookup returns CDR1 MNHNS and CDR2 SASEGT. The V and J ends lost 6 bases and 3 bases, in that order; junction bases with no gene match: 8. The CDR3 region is CASRDRDSLYEQYF. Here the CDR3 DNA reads TGTGCCAGCAGGGACCGGGACAGCCTCTACGAGCAGTACTTC.

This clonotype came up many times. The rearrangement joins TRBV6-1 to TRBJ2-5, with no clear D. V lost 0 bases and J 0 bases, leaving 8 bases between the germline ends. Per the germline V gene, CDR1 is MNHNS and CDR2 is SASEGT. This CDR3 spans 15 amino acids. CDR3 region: CASSEAQANQETQYF. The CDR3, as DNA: TGTGCCAGCAGTGAAGCGCAAGCGAACCAAGAGACCCAGTACTTC.

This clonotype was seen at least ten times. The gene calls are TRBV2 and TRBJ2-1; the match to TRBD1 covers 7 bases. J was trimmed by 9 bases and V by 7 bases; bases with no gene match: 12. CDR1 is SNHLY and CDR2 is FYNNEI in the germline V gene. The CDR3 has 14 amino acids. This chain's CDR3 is CASNRDSSNFEQFF. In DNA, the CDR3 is TGTGCCAGCAACAGGGACAGTTCAAATTTTGAGCAGTTCTTC. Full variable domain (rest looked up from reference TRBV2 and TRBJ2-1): EPEVTQTPSHQVTQMGQEVILRCVPISNHLYFYWYRQILGQKVEFLVSFYNNEISEKSEIFDDQFSVERPDGSNFTLKIRSTKLEDSAMYFCASNRDSSNFEQFFGPGTRLTVL.

The CDR3 loop is CASWGRHEQFF. CDR3 in DNA: TGTGCCAGCTGGGGGAGGCATGAGCAGTTCTTC. The rearrangement joins TRBV28 to TRBJ2-1; tentatively, D is TRBD2 (6 bases). Between the trimmed V and J ends, which lost 8 bases and 8 bases, there was a span of 10 bases. Per germline, CDR1 MDHEN and CDR2 SYDVKM. The length of the CDR3 is 11 residues.

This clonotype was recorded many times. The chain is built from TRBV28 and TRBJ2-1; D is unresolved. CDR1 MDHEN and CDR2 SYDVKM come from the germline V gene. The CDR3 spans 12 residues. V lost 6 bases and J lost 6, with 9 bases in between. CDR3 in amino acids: CASRAEINEQFF. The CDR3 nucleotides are TGTGCCAGCAGGGCAGAGATCAATGAGCAGTTCTTC.

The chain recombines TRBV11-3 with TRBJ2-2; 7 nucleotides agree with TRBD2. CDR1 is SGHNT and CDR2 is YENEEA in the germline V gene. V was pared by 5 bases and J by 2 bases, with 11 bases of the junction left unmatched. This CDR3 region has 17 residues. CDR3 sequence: CASSPGLAGSNTGELFF. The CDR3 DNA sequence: TGTGCCAGCAGCCCGGGGTTAGCGGGTTCAAACACCGGGGAGCTGTTTTTT.

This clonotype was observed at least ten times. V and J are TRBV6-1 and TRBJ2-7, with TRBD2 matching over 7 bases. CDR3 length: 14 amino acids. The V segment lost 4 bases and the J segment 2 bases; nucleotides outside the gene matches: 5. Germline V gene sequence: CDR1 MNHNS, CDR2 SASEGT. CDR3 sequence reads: CASSAQAGPYEQYF. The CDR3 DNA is TGTGCCAGCAGTGCCCAAGCGGGACCCTACGAGCAGTACTTC.